Each of the 24 T cell receptor beta chains below was sequenced from the same sample in a study of T-cell reconstitution after alpha-beta-depleted transplantation in children listed by TCRdb under 2016. Library prep was done by PCR. Instrument on record: Illumina HiSeq 2500. To normalize quantification of the TCRbeta repertoire, the TCR libraries were built with molecular barcoding that relied on unique molecular identifiers. TCRdb itself trimmed the public reads at Q25 with fastp, ran MiXCR and retained productive beta chains. CDR3 protein sequences are deduplicated, and each keeps its most common genes and DNA. This sample gives 500,000 to 750,000 distinct CDR3 sequences in total; about a quarter of them show up just once. Of the sample, about 35% is held by the ten largest clones. The meaning of the sample's treatment or condition label: allogeneic hematopoietic cell transplantation with graft depleted of TCRalphabeta T cells and CD19 B cells.

Sequenced material: PBMCs, taken before TCRalphabeta/CD19-depleted stem cell transplant. The origin of the receptors is a boy in the first two years of life with Wiskott-Aldrich syndrome, due to receive a stem cell transplant.

This clonotype was seen more than once but under ten times. The chain couples TRBV6-1 to TRBJ2-4, with 7 bases aligning to TRBD1. This CDR3 region has 16 residues. After removal of 6 bases from V and 2 bases from J, the junction contained 10 bases not matched to a gene. Germline V lookup: CDR1 MNHNS, CDR2 SASEGT. CDR3 sequence: CASSLDRVGTKNIQYF. For the CDR3, the DNA is TGTGCCAGCAGCCTAGACAGGGTGGGAACCAAAAACATTCAGTACTTC.

The gene calls are TRBV15 and TRBJ1-6; 8 nucleotides match TRBD1. This CDR3 is built from 16 residues. The junction had 6 bases not matched to a gene; V was cut back by 0 bases and J by 8 bases. Germline assignment: CDR1 LNHNV and CDR2 YYDKDF (reference sequence). CDR3 nucleotides: TGTGCCACCAGCAGAGAGGCAGGGGGCCTCGATTCACCCCTCCACTTT. Encoded protein: CATSREAGGLDSPLHF. The full variable domain, in which reference TRBV15 and TRBJ1-6 provide the parts outside the CDR3, is DAMVIQNPRYQVTQFGKPVTLSCSQTLNHNVMYWYQQKSSQAPKLLFHYYDKDFNNEADTPDNFQSRRPNTSFCFLDIRSPGLGDTAMYLCATSREAGGLDSPLHFGNGTRLTVT.

This clonotype was seen a handful of times. The chain uses TRBV28 and TRBJ2-7; TRBD2 might be the D (5 bases). The V and J ends lost 6 bases and 4 bases respectively, with 22 bases between them. In germline, CDR1 is MDHEN, CDR2 SYDVKM. This CDR3 has 16 residues. The CDR3 region is CASSSSGKGVRYEQYF. CDR3 in DNA: TGTGCCAGCAGCTCGAGCGGAAAGGGAGTGAGATACGAGCAGTACTTC.

V gene TRBV5-6 combines with J gene TRBJ2-2, with 12 nucleotides matching TRBD2. Germline V gene lookup returns CDR1 SGHDT and CDR2 YYEEEE. The CDR3 length is 17 residues. V lost 0 bases and J lost 7; bases outside the gene matches: 7. The CDR3 region is CASSLVTSGRLDGELFF. CDR3 DNA sequence: TGTGCCAGCAGCTTGGTGACTAGCGGGAGACTAGACGGGGAGCTGTTTTTT.

This chain uses TRBV20-1 with TRBJ2-7, with 13 bases identical to TRBD2. This CDR3 spans 15 amino acids. The germline CDR1 and CDR2 sequences are DFQATT and SNEGSKA (reference sequence). Trimming at V came to 6 bases and at J to 7 bases, leaving 12 bases not matched to a gene. The CDR3 is CSARTSGRDLGEQYF. The CDR3, as DNA: TGCAGTGCCCGGACTAGCGGGAGAGATCTGGGAGAGCAGTACTTC.

In this sample, this clonotype turned up a few times. This chain uses TRBV12-3 or TRBV12-4 with TRBJ2-7, with 12 bases that match TRBD2. V was pared by 6 bases and J by 7 bases, with 7 bases of the junction left unmatched. This CDR3 is built from 14 residues. The CDR3 region has the DNA TGTGCCAGCAGCCTCCTAGCGGGAGGGCAAGAGCAGTACTTC. Encoded protein: CASSLLAGGQEQYF.

The J gene is TRBJ1-5, the V gene TRBV19, with 9 nucleotides matching TRBD1. Germline-derived CDR1 and CDR2 are LNHDA and SQIVND (reference sequence). The CDR3 is made up of 19 amino acids. V dropped 3 bases and J dropped 11; count of bases not matched to a gene: 23. The CDR3 DNA reads as TGTGCCAGTAGTATCGGACAACGCCGGGGACAGGGCCGACAGAGAGCCCAGCATTTT. It specifies CASSIGQRRGQGRQRAQHF.

The genes are TRBV27 and TRBJ2-5; D not certain. CDR3 length equals 16 residues. The V end lost 2 bases, the J end lost 2 bases, and 15 bases lay between the germline ends. Germline V gene data show CDR1 as MNHEY and CDR2 as SMNVEV (reference sequence). CDR3 sequence: CASSLLGSTLQETQYF. In DNA, the CDR3 is TGTGCCAGCAGTTTACTTGGCTCGACGTTGCAAGAGACCCAGTACTTC.

The chain uses TRBV10-3 and TRBJ2-3, with D unresolved. The CDR3 has 13 amino acids. Germline CDR1 ENHRY, CDR2 SYGVKD. V was shortened by 11 bases and J by 5 bases, with 17 bases between the two germline ends. As DNA, the CDR3 is TGTGCCTCCCGGGCAGGATTAGGAGATACGCAGTATTTT. Protein sequence: CASRAGLGDTQYF.

This clonotype was observed many times. The V call is TRBV27, the J call TRBJ2-7; 9 nucleotides match TRBD2. The V gene end was trimmed by 8 bases and the J gene end by 2 bases; junction bases not matched to a gene: 7. Looked up from germline, CDR1 is MNHEY and CDR2 is SMNVEV (reference sequence). This CDR3 is built from 14 residues. The CDR3 DNA reads TGTGCCAGCCGTCCGGCGGGAGGGCCCTACGAGCAGTACTTC. This translates into CASRPAGGPYEQYF.

The chain is built from TRBV5-1 and TRBJ2-5, with TRBD2 as a possible D gene (5 bases). CDR3 length: 15 amino acids. Germline CDR1 reads SGHRS; CDR2 reads YFSETQ. V was cut by 9 bases and J by 2 bases, with 20 bases left in between. The CDR3 region has the DNA TGCGCCACGACAATGGACGGAGGTTTACAAGAGACCCAGTACTTC. Protein product: CATTMDGGLQETQYF.

Here the CDR3 reads CASSQDSSPGQETQYF. The CDR3 DNA is TGTGCCAGCAGCCAAGATTCTTCGCCAGGCCAAGAGACCCAGTACTTC. V usage is TRBV3-1 and J usage is TRBJ2-5; D call uncertain. Trimming shortened V by 0 bases and J by 1 base, and 12 bases separated the two germline ends. The germline gives CDR1 LGHDT, CDR2 YNNKEL (reference sequence). This CDR3 is 16 amino acids long.

A note on this clonotype: At one end the junction does not follow the germline gene, possibly because of a read error. The genes are TRBV9 and TRBJ2-2; TRBD2 might be the D (6 bases). CDR1 and CDR2 from the germline V gene are SGDLS and YYNGEE. There are 16 residues in the CDR3. The DNA for the CDR3 is TGTGCCAGCAGCGTTTTGGCAGGGAGGAACACCGAGGAGCTGTTTTTT. It codes for CASSVLAGRNTEELFF.

This clonotype was observed a single time. The chain employs TRBV20-1 and TRBJ2-3; 10 nucleotides align to TRBD2. The CDR3 has 16 amino acids. The germline V gene has CDR1 DFQATT and CDR2 SNEGSKA (reference sequence). V shed 5 bases, J shed 2 bases, and the junction held 10 bases outside the gene matches. DNA of the CDR3: TGCAGTGCTCGCGTCTCCAGCGGGAGGGCCACAGATACGCAGTATTTT. This encodes CSARVSSGRATDTQYF.

This clonotype has more than one count but fewer than ten. The chain joins TRBV27 to TRBJ2-7, with no clear D. CDR1 and CDR2 from the germline V gene are MNHEY and SMNVEV (reference sequence). This CDR3 contains 14 residues. V dropped 3 bases and J dropped 2 bases, with 11 bases sitting between them. The CDR3 sequence: CASSFRATTYEQYF. The DNA for the CDR3 is TGTGCCAGCAGTTTTCGAGCGACCACCTACGAGCAGTACTTC.

A remark on this clonotype: The junction departs from germline at one end; a sequencing error may be responsible. The V and J genes are TRBV6-5 and TRBJ2-7; D perhaps matches TRBD1 (5 bases). This CDR3 has 11 residues. Germline CDR1 MNHEY, CDR2 SVGAGI. The CDR3 spells CASAGPYEHYF. CDR3 DNA: TGTGCCAGCGCAGGGCCCTACGAGCACTACTTC.

This clonotype was seen at least ten times. The V call is TRBV20-1, the J call TRBJ1-6; D not resolved. Per the germline V gene, CDR1 is DFQATT and CDR2 is SNEGSKA (reference sequence). This CDR3 contains 15 residues. V was trimmed by 0 bases and J by 0 bases, leaving 6 bases between them. The CDR3 sequence: CSAREGSSYNSPLHF. The CDR3 region has the DNA TGCAGTGCTAGAGAGGGCAGCTCCTATAATTCACCCCTCCACTTT.

Only a few counts were recorded for this clonotype. The chain joins TRBV28 to TRBJ2-3; 9 nucleotides match TRBD2. The CDR3 is 13 residues long. Per germline, CDR1 MDHEN and CDR2 SYDVKM. With V trimmed by 7 bases and J by 6 bases, 5 bases remained unmatched. CDR3 protein: CASTIGLADTQYF. CDR3 bases: TGTGCCAGCACCATCGGACTAGCGGATACGCAGTATTTT.

This clonotype was seen a few times. A read error may produce the germline difference seen at one junction end. V and J are TRBV10-3 and TRBJ2-7, with 9 positions matching TRBD2. Germline values: CDR1 ENHRY, CDR2 SYGVKD. The CDR3 contains 11 residues. The CDR3 nucleotides read TGTGCCATCAGTGAGGGACTAGCGCGCATCTTC. Its translation is CAISEGLARIF.

The V gene is TRBV10-3, the J gene TRBJ2-1; possible D gene TRBD2, 6 bases. This CDR3 is built from 14 residues. Germline CDR1 reads ENHRY; CDR2 reads SYGVKD. V was cut by 4 bases and J by 3 bases, with 10 bases left in between. CDR3: CAISGVDYYNEQFF. Here the CDR3 DNA reads TGTGCCATCAGTGGCGTGGACTACTACAATGAGCAGTTCTTC.

This clonotype was detected many times. The V call is TRBV28, the J call TRBJ2-1; D is ambiguous. Germline lookup yields CDR1 MDHEN and CDR2 SYDVKM. CDR3 length equals 12 residues. The germline V and J ends were trimmed by 5 bases and 4 bases, with 6 bases remaining between them. The CDR3 loop is CASSGGYNEQFF. Written as DNA, the CDR3 is TGTGCCAGCAGTGGCGGTTACAATGAGCAGTTCTTC. The full variable domain, its missing parts supplied by reference TRBV28 and TRBJ2-1, is DVKVTQSSRYLVKRTGEKVFLECVQDMDHENMFWYRQDPGLGLRLIYFSYDVKMKEKGDIPEGYSVSREKKERFSLILESASTNQTSMYLCASSGGYNEQFFGPGTRLTVL.

The CDR3 here is CAIRGAGDITDTQYF. The CDR3 DNA is TGTGCCATCAGGGGAGCGGGAGACATCACAGATACGCAGTATTTT. This rearrangement joins TRBV10-3 to TRBJ2-3; 8 positions agree with TRBD2. CDR1 is ENHRY, CDR2 SYGVKD, per germline. The CDR3 runs 15 residues. The trim removed 6 bases at V and 2 bases at J, leaving 7 bases unmatched.

V is TRBV5-1 and J is TRBJ2-6; D may be TRBD1 or TRBD2 (5 bases each). The CDR3 spans 16 residues. The V gene lost 4 bases and the J gene lost 3 bases, with 14 bases spanning the gap. Per germline, CDR1 SGHRS and CDR2 YFSETQ. The CDR3 nucleotides read TGCGCCAGCAGCCTCCTCCCAGGGAGTGGGGCCAACGTCCTGACTTTC. This codes for CASSLLPGSGANVLTF.

In this sample, this clonotype turned up a few times. The chain combines TRBV10-2 with TRBJ2-4, with a weak D call TRBD2 (6 bases). CDR1 and CDR2 (germline): WSHSY, SAAADI. CDR3 length: 15 residues. Trimming removed 6 bases at V and 1 base at J, with 13 bases between. In DNA form, the CDR3 reads TGCGCCAGCAGCGGCGGGGTTGGGGCCAAAAACATTCAGTACTTC. As protein: CASSGGVGAKNIQYF.